This T cell receptor (beta chain) was obtained from a study of OX40 agonist ivuxolimab in advanced cancers. At the level of the whole study: Ivuxolimab was a fully human IgG2 agonistic monoclonal antibody targeting the costimulatory receptor OX40 (CD134). In the dose-escalation cohort, more than 80% of patients were male, and the mean age was roughly 56 years with a range of about 20 to 80. Partial responses occurred in three dose-escalation patients, of whom one had hepatocellular carcinoma and two had cutaneous melanoma. Patients were allowed to have had prior anti-PD-1, anti-PD-L1 or anti-CTLA-4 therapy, and more than 35% of the dose-escalation patients had been treated with checkpoint inhibitors. Peripheral TCRbeta sequencing was intended to test whether TCR sequence diversity was altered and clonal T-cell expansion was caused by ivuxolimab. The paper covers the monotherapy dose-escalation part of the phase I ivuxolimab trial, which included N ≈ 50 patients. Of the 52 patients in dose escalation, approximately 20 had hepatocellular carcinoma, about 15 had melanoma, 9 had renal cell carcinoma and 9 had head and neck cancer. Intravenous ivuxolimab was administered to patients every 2 weeks at six dose levels: 0.01, 0.1, 0.3, 1.5, 3 and 10 mg/kg.

From V the trimming removes 5 bases and from J it removes 3 bases, while the gene matches leave 6 bases of the junction unaccounted for. Measured from the cysteine to the phenylalanine, the CDR3 is 14 residues long. Only the CDR3 part of the read is kept: 42 bases, read in frame from the first base. From the germline V gene (reference sequence), CDR1 is SEHNR and CDR2 is FQNEAQ. Genomic DNA was isolated from the sorted cells so that the TCRbeta CDR3 region could be sequenced. TCRbeta CDR3 regions were sequenced using the immunoSEQ Assay. TCRdb retrieved this table from immuneACCESS and kept in-frame rearrangements only. Not all clones are present; in checked studies, unresolved V genes account for under half, and no reason is known for the remainder. The sample table shows roughly 100,000 clones, and 90% are seen once. The ten largest clones add up to 0.48% of the sample. In regard to this clone: No cognate antigen has been identified for it. Base qualities are not provided; no much larger clone lies one nucleotide away.

What the work shows at the level of the full study, not this receptor alone: At doses of 0.1 to 3.0 mg/kg, clonal expansion of both CD4+ and CD8+ blood T cells was observed from baseline to week 6. Low levels of normalized T-cell clonal expansion were also seen in some nonresponding patients. After ivuxolimab, expanded clones were on average more numerous among CD8+ T cells than among CD4+ T cells. Antigen specificity was not determined for the clonally expanded peripheral T cells. In the 0.1-3.0 mg/kg groups, partial responders were among the patients with the lowest normalized peripheral clonal expansion, particularly in CD8+ T cells.

Patients with autoimmune disease history or receiving systemic immunosuppression were excluded from the trial. Peripheral blood for TCR sequencing was drawn from every dose cohort at baseline, at cycle 4 day 1 and at cycle 7 day 1. The samples were drawn from a first-in-human, open-label, multicenter phase I dose-escalation trial of ivuxolimab. Adults with locally advanced or metastatic melanoma, renal cell, hepatocellular, or head and neck squamous cell carcinoma were enrolled in the trial. Before TCR sequencing, CD4+ T cells and CD8+ T cells from peripheral blood were sorted into separate populations.

In this chain, TRBV7-9 is recombined with TRBJ1-1, with TRBD1 matching 7 junction bases. Source: CD4+ or CD8+ T cells sorted from blood, taken in a trial of the OX40 agonist ivuxolimab. This receptor was obtained from an adult with an advanced solid tumor such as melanoma, head and neck, liver or kidney cancer. The DNA sequence is TGTGCCAGCAGCCGCCCAACAGGGGACACTGAAGCTTTCTTT. This encodes CASSRPTGDTEAFF.